The rows below give T cell receptor beta chains drawn from one sample of a study of radiation and T cells in renal cell carcinoma. Data came from immunoSEQ multiplex PCR; TCRdb stores just in-frame clones and leaves some out. The table records approximately 80,000 clones, 89% of them present only once. This material consisted of blood, taken from a patient whose treatment included radiotherapy and nephrectomy. The receptors derive from a woman between 70 and 85 years old with renal cell carcinoma. Each CDR3 is given with its conserved first and last residue. D genes are given only for firm matches. Part of the rows lack a size; the others show once, few, many or a class for expanded clones.

clone size: .; V gene: TRBV7-9; D gene: TRBD2; J gene: TRBJ2-1; CDR3 DNA: TGTGCCAGCAGCTTAGTGATGGCTAGCGGGGGGACCTACAATGAGCAGTTCTTC; CDR3 protein: CASSLVMASGGTYNEQFF
clone size: .; V gene: TRBV11-2; D gene: .; J gene: TRBJ2-7; CDR3 DNA: TGTGCCAGCAGCTGGGGGGTCTTCGGGGAGCAGTACTTC; CDR3 protein: CASSWGVFGEQYF
clone size: .; V gene: TRBV6-4; D gene: .; J gene: TRBJ1-5; CDR3 DNA: TGTGCCAGCAGTCCTAGTCTTAGCAATCAGCCCCAGCATTTT; CDR3 protein: CASSPSLSNQPQHF
clone size: .; V gene: TRBV5-4; D gene: TRBD1; J gene: TRBJ1-2; CDR3 DNA: TGTGCCAGCAGCTTGGGGGGGGACAGGGACTATGGCTACACCTTC; CDR3 protein: CASSLGGDRDYGYTF
clone size: .; V gene: TRBV6-1; D gene: TRBD2; J gene: TRBJ2-3; CDR3 DNA: TGTGCCACGCGGGGGAGAAGTGGAACAGATACGCAGTATTTT; CDR3 protein: CATRGRSGTDTQYF
clone size: .; V gene: TRBV30; D gene: .; J gene: TRBJ2-4; CDR3 DNA: TGTGCCTGGACCCTGGGACCTCGGGACATTCAGTACTTC; CDR3 protein: CAWTLGPRDIQYF
clone size: .; V gene: TRBV25-1; D gene: .; J gene: TRBJ2-7; CDR3 DNA: TGTGCCAGCAGTGGAGGCCTCTACGAGCAGTACTTC; CDR3 protein: CASSGGLYEQYF
clone size: .; V gene: TRBV5-1; D gene: .; J gene: TRBJ2-1; CDR3 DNA: TGCGCCAGCAGCTTGGGGCTGGGTAGCGCGGATGAGCAGTTCTTC; CDR3 protein: CASSLGLGSADEQFF
clone size: .; V gene: TRBV5-1; D gene: .; J gene: TRBJ2-3; CDR3 DNA: TGCGCCAGCAGCAACGGGGGGCCTGGCACAGATACGCAGTATTTT; CDR3 protein: CASSNGGPGTDTQYF
clone size: .; V gene: TRBV7-9; D gene: .; J gene: TRBJ1-1; CDR3 DNA: TGTGCCAGCAGCTTAGTCGCACCTGAAGCTTTCTTT; CDR3 protein: CASSLVAPEAFF
clone size: .; V gene: TRBV5-1; D gene: TRBD1; J gene: TRBJ1-3; CDR3 DNA: TGCGCCAGCAGCTTGGCTAGTCCAGGGGGCTCTGGAAACACCATATATTTT; CDR3 protein: CASSLASPGGSGNTIYF
clone size: .; V gene: TRBV5-4; D gene: TRBD1; J gene: TRBJ2-6; CDR3 DNA: TGTGCCAGCAGCCGACAGGGGACCGGGGCCAACGTCCTGACTTTC; CDR3 protein: CASSRQGTGANVLTF
clone size: .; V gene: TRBV6-1; D gene: .; J gene: TRBJ2-7; CDR3 DNA: TGTGCCAGCAGCCGGCGGGACGGTGACTACGAGCAGTACTTC; CDR3 protein: CASSRRDGDYEQYF
clone size: .; V gene: TRBV7-2; D gene: TRBD2; J gene: TRBJ2-1; CDR3 DNA: TGTGCCAGCAGCTTAGGGACTAGCGGGGGCAATGAGCAGTTCTTC; CDR3 protein: CASSLGTSGGNEQFF
clone size: once; V gene: TRBV5-1; D gene: .; J gene: TRBJ2-3; CDR3 DNA: TGCGCCAGTAACCCTAGCAGGGGACCAGATACGCAGTATTTT; CDR3 protein: CASNPSRGPDTQYF
clone size: .; V gene: TRBV6-1; D gene: TRBD1; J gene: TRBJ1-6; CDR3 DNA: TGTGCCAGCAATTTTAGACAGGGCAATTCACCCCTCCACTTT; CDR3 protein: CASNFRQGNSPLHF
clone size: .; V gene: TRBV7-2; D gene: .; J gene: TRBJ2-5; CDR3 DNA: TGTGCCAGCAGCTTTAAAGAGACCCAGTACTTC; CDR3 protein: CASSFKETQYF
clone size: .; V gene: TRBV2; D gene: .; J gene: TRBJ2-3; CDR3 DNA: TGTGCCAGCAGGACCCTTGGACTAGATACGCAGTATTTT; CDR3 protein: CASRTLGLDTQYF
clone size: .; V gene: TRBV4-2; D gene: .; J gene: TRBJ1-2; CDR3 DNA: TGTGCCAGCAGCCAAACACAGGGAAACTATGGCTACACCTTC; CDR3 protein: CASSQTQGNYGYTF
clone size: .; V gene: TRBV25-1; D gene: .; J gene: TRBJ1-3; CDR3 DNA: TGTGCCAGCAGTCCCCGTTTCTCTGGAAACACCATATATTTT; CDR3 protein: CASSPRFSGNTIYF
clone size: once; V gene: TRBV19; D gene: TRBD1; J gene: TRBJ2-7; CDR3 DNA: TGTGCCAGTAGAAACCTCCGGGACAGGGACGACTACGAGCAGTACTTC; CDR3 protein: CASRNLRDRDDYEQYF
clone size: .; V gene: TRBV18; D gene: .; J gene: TRBJ1-3; CDR3 DNA: TGTGCCAACGGGGGCGCTGGAAACACCATATATTTT; CDR3 protein: CANGGAGNTIYF
clone size: .; V gene: TRBV10-1; D gene: TRBD1; J gene: TRBJ2-7; CDR3 DNA: TGCGCCACCCAGTCCCGGGACAGGGCCCCCCGGCCCTACGAGCAGTACTTC; CDR3 protein: CATQSRDRAPRPYEQYF
clone size: .; V gene: TRBV5-1; D gene: .; J gene: TRBJ1-2; CDR3 DNA: TGCGCCAGCAGCTTGGCCGAGCCAGGGAAAGGCTACACCTTC; CDR3 protein: CASSLAEPGKGYTF
clone size: .; V gene: TRBV4-2; D gene: .; J gene: TRBJ2-1; CDR3 DNA: TGTGCCAGCAGCCAAGATAGGGCGGGACACAATGAGCAGTTCTTC; CDR3 protein: CASSQDRAGHNEQFF
clone size: once; V gene: TRBV2; D gene: .; J gene: TRBJ1-2; CDR3 DNA: TGTGCCAGCCGGAGGGATCTCTATGGCTACACCTTC; CDR3 protein: CASRRDLYGYTF
clone size: .; V gene: TRBV19; D gene: TRBD1; J gene: TRBJ1-4; CDR3 DNA: TGTGCCAGTAGGATGGGACAGGGTAATGAAAAACTGTTTTTT; CDR3 protein: CASRMGQGNEKLFF
clone size: .; V gene: TRBV6-1; D gene: TRBD2; J gene: TRBJ2-1; CDR3 DNA: TGTGCCAGCGGGCCTAGCGGAGTCCCCGATGAGCAGTTCTTC; CDR3 protein: CASGPSGVPDEQFF
clone size: .; V gene: TRBV28; D gene: .; J gene: TRBJ1-4; CDR3 DNA: TGTGCCAGCAGTTTAGGGACAAATGAAAAACTGTTTTTT; CDR3 protein: CASSLGTNEKLFF
clone size: .; V gene: TRBV30; D gene: TRBD2; J gene: TRBJ2-2; CDR3 DNA: TGTGCCTGGAGTGGGAATAGGGGACTAAACACCGGGGAGCTGTTTTTT; CDR3 protein: CAWSGNRGLNTGELFF